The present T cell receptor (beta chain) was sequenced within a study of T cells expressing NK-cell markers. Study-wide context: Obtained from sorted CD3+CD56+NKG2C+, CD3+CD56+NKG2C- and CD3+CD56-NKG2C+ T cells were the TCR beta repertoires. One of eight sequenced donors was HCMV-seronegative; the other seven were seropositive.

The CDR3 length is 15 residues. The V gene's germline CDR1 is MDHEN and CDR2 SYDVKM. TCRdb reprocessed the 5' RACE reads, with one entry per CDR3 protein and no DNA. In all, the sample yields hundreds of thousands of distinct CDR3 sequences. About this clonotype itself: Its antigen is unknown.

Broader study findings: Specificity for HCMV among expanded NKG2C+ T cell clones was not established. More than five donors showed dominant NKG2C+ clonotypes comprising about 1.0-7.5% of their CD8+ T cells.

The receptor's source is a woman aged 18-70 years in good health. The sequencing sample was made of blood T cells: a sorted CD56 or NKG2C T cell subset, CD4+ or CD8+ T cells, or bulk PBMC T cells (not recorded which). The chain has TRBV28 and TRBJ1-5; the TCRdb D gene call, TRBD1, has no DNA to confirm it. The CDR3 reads CASRPRDRGNQPQHF.